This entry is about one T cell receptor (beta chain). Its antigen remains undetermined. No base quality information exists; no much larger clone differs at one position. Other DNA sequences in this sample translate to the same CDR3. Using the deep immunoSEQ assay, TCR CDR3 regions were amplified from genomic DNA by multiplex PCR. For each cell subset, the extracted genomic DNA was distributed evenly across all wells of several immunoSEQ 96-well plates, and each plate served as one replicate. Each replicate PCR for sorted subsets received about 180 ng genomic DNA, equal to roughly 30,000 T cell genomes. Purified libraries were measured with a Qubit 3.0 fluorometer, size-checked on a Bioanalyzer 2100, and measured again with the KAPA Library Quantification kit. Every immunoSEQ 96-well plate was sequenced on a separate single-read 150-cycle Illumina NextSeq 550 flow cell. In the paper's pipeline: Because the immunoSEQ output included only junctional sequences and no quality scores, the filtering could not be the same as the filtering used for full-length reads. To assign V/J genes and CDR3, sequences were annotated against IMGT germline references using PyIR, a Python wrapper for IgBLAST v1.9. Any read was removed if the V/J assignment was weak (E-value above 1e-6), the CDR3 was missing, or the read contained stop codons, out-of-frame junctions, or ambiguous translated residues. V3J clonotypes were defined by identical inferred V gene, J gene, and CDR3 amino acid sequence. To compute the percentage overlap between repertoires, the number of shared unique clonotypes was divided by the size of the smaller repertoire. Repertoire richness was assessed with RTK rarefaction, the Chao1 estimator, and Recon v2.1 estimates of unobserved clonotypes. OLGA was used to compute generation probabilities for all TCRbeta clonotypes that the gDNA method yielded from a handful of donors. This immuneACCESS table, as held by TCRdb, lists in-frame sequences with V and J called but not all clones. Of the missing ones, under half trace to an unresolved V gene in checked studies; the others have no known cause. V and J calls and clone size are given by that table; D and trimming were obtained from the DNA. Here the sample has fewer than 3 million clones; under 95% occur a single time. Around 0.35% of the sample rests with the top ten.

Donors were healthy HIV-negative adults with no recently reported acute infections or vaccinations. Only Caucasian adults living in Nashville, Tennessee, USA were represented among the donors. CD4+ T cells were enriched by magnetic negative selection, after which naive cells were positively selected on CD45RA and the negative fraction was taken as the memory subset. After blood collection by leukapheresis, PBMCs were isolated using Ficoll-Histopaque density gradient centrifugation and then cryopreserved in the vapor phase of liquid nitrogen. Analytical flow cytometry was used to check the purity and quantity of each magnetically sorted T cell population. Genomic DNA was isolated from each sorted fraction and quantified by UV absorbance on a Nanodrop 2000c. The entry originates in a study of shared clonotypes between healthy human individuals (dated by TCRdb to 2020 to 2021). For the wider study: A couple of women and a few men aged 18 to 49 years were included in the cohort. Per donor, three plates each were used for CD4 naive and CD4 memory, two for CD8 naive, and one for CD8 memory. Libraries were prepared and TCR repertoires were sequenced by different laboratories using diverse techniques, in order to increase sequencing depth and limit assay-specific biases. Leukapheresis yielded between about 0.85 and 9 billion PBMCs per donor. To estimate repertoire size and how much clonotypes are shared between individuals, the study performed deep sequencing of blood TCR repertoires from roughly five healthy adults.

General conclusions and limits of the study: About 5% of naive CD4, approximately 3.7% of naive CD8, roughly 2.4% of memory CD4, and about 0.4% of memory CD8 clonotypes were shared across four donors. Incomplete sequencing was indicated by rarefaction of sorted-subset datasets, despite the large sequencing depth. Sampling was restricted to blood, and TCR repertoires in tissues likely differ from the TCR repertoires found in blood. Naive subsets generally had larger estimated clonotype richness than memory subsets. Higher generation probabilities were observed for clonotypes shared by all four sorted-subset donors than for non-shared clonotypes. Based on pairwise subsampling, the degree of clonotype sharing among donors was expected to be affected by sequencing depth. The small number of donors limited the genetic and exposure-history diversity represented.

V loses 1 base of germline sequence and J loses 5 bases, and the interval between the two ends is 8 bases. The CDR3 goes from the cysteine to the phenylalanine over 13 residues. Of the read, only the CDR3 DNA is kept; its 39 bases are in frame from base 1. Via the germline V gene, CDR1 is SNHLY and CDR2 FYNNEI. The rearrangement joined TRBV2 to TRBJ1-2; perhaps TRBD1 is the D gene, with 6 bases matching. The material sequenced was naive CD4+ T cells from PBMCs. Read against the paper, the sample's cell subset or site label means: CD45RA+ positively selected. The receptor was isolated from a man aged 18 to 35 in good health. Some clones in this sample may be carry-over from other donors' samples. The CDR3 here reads CASSEGQGYGYTF. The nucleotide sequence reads TGTGCCAGCAGTGAAGGGCAGGGGTATGGCTACACCTTC.